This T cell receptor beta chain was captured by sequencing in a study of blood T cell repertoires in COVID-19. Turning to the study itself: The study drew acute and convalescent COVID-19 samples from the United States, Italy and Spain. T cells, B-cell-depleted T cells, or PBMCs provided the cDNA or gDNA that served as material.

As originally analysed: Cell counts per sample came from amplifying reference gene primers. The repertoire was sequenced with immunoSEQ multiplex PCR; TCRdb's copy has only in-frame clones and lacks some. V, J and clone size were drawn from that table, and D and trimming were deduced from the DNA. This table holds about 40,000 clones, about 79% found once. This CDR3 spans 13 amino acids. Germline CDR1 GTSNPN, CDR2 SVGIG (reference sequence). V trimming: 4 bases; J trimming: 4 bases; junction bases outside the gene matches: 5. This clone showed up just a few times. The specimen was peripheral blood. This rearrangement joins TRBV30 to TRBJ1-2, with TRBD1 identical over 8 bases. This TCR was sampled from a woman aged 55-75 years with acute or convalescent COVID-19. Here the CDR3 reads CAWNRDRPYGYTF. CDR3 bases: TGTGCCTGGAATAGGGACAGGCCCTATGGCTACACCTTC.